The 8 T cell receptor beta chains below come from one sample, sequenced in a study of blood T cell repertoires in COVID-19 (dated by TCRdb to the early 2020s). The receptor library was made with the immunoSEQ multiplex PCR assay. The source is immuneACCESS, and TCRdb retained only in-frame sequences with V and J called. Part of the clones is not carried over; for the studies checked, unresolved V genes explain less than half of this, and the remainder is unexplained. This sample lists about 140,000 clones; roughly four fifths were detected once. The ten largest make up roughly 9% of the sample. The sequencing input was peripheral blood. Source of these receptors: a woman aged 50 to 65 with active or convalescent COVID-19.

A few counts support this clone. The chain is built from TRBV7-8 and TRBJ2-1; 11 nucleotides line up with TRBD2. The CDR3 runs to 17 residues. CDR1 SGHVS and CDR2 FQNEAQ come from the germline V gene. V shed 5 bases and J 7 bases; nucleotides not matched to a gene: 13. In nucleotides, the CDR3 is TGTGCCAGCAGCCCCCGGGCGGCGGCTAGCGGGAGGAATGAGCAGTTCTTC. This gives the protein CASSPRAAASGRNEQFF.

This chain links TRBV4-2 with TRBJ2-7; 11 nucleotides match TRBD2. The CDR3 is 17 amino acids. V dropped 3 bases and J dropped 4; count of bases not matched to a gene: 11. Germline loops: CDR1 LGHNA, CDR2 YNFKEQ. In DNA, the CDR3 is TGTGCCAGCAGCCATACCGGGACTAGCGGAACCTTTTACGAGCAGTACTTC. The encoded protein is CASSHTGTSGTFYEQYF.

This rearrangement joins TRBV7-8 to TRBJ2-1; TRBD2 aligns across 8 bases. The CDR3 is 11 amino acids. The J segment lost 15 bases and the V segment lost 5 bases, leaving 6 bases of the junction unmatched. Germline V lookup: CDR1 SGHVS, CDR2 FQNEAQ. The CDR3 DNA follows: TGTGCCAGCAGCCGGGGACTAGGAATGTTCTTC. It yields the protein CASSRGLGMFF.

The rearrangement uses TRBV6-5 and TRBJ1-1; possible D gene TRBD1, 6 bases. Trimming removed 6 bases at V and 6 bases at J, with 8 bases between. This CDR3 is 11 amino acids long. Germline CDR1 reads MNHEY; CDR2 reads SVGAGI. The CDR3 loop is CASSRQAEAFF. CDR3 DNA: TGTGCCAGCAGCCGACAGGCTGAAGCTTTCTTT.

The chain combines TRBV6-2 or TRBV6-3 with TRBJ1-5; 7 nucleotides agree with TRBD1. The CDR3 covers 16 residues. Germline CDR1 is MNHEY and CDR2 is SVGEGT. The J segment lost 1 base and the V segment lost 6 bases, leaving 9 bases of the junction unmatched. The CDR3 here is CASSPGTERSNQPQHF. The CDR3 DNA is TGTGCCAGCAGCCCCGGGACAGAACGAAGCAATCAGCCCCAGCATTTT.

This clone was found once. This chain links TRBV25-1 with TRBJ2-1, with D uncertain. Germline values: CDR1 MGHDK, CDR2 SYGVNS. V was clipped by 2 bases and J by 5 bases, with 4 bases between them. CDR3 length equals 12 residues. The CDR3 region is CASSEPDNEQFF. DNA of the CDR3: TGTGCCAGCAGTGAACCCGACAATGAGCAGTTCTTC.

The CDR3 here is CASSQDGSRNTIYF. For the CDR3, the DNA is TGCGCCAGCAGCCAAGATGGGTCTAGGAACACCATATATTTT. The rearrangement uses TRBV4-3 and TRBJ1-3; unclear D gene. Deletions cut 0 bases from V and 7 bases from J, with 10 bases between. Per the germline V gene, CDR1 is LGHNA and CDR2 is YSLEER. The CDR3 covers 14 residues.

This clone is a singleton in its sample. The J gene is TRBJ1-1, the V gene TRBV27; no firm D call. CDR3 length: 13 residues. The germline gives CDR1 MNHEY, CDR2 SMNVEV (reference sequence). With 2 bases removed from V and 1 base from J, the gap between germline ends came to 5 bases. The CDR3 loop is CASSLGPNTEAFF. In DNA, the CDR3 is TGTGCCAGCAGTTTAGGCCCGAACACTGAAGCTTTCTTT.